The 3 T cell receptor beta chains given below trace back to one sample, sequenced in a study of OX40 agonist ivuxolimab in advanced cancers. Repertoires were generated with immunoSEQ multiplex PCR, while TCRdb's copy carries only in-frame clones and drops some. The table shows roughly 92,000 clones, with under 90% occurring only once. Sequenced material: CD4+ or CD8+ T cells sorted from blood, taken in a trial of the OX40 agonist ivuxolimab. The receptors were gathered from an adult with an advanced solid tumor such as melanoma, head and neck, liver or kidney cancer.

This chain links TRBV4-2 with TRBJ2-6; D unresolved. Trimming removed 0 bases at V and 4 bases at J, with 10 bases between. Looked up from germline, CDR1 is LGHNA and CDR2 is YNFKEQ. The CDR3 totals 16 residues. CDR3 bases: TGTGCCAGCAGCCAAGATCCGGATCCCGGGGCCAACGTCCTGACTTTC. It is translated as CASSQDPDPGANVLTF.

This chain connects TRBV18 to TRBJ1-1; 7 positions agree with TRBD1. There are 17 residues in the CDR3. Trimming took 1 base from V and 1 from J; bases not matched to a gene: 9. Germline assignment: CDR1 KGHSH and CDR2 LQKENI. CDR3 coding DNA: TGTGCCAGCTCACCACTGGGGCAGGGGGTGGGGAACACTGAAGCTTTCTTT. Protein sequence: CASSPLGQGVGNTEAFF. Variable domain in full (rest from reference TRBV18 and TRBJ1-1): NAGVMQNPRHLVRRRGQEARLRCSPMKGHSHVYWYRQLPEEGLKFMVYLQKENIIDESGMPKERFSAEFPKEGPSILRIQQVVRGDSAAYFCASSPLGQGVGNTEAFFGQGTRLTVV.

The chain recombines TRBV7-9 with TRBJ2-1, with D perhaps TRBD2 (5 bases). Between the trimmed V and J ends, which lost 5 bases and 10 bases, there was a span of 12 bases. CDR3 length: 12 amino acids. CDR1 is SEHNR, CDR2 FQNEAQ, per germline (reference sequence). The CDR3 nucleotides read TGTGCCAGCAGCGAACTAGGATACGAGCAGTTCTTC. Its translation: CASSELGYEQFF.